This TCR beta chain was recorded in a study of blood T cells in healthy people across ages. Overall study results and limits: Among long-lived donors, naive CD4+ cells were more numerous and diversity higher than in aged donors.

Caucasian, healthy and from Russia, the donors were aged between about 6 and 90. A note on this clonotype: Its antigen is still unknown. Its ends do not fully match the called genes, so a read error is possible.

It was with a sample-barcoded 5' primer and a J-beta primer mix that a second PCR of about 6 to 12 cycles was run. Every cDNA was tagged by a template-switch adaptor with 12 random nucleotides. One entry per CDR3 protein results from TCRdb running MiXCR on the 5' RACE reads. The table has about 650,000 distinct CDR3 sequences, 32% seen once; the top ten hold 15%. The CDR3 is made up of 13 amino acids. Germline V gives CDR1 LGHDT, CDR2 YNNKEL (reference sequence). The material sequenced was blood. The chain employs TRBV3-1 and TRBJ2-7; no definite D call. The source is a woman aged 80 or over in good health. DNA for the CDR3: TGTGCCAGCAACCAAGATCCAGGCTACGAGCAGTACTTC. It yields the protein CASNQDPGYEQYF.